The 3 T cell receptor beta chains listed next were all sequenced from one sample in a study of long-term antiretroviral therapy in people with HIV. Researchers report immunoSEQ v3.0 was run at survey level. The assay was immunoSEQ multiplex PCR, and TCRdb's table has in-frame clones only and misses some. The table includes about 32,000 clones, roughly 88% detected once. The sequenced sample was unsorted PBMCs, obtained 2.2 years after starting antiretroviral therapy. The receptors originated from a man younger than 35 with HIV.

The DNA for the CDR3 is TGCGCCAGCAGCCAAGGTACTGGCTACACCTTC. Its translation is CASSQGTGYTF. J is TRBJ1-2 and V is TRBV4-1; D remains ambiguous. Between the trimmed V and J ends, which lost 1 base and 7 bases, there was a span of 4 bases. Germline V gives CDR1 MGHRA, CDR2 YSYEKL. The CDR3 spans 11 residues.

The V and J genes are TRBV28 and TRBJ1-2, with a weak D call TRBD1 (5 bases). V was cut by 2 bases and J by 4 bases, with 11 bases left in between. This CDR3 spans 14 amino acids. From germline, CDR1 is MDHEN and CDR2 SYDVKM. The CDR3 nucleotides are TGTGCCAGCAGTTTAGGGGGGATCGGCTATGGCTACACCTTC. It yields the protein CASSLGGIGYGYTF.

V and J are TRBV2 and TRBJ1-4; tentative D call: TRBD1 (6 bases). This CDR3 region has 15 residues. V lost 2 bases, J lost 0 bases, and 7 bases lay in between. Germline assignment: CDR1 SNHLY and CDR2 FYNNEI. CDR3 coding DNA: TGTGCCAGCAGTGAAAGGGGGACAACTAATGAAAAACTGTTTTTT. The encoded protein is CASSERGTTNEKLFF.